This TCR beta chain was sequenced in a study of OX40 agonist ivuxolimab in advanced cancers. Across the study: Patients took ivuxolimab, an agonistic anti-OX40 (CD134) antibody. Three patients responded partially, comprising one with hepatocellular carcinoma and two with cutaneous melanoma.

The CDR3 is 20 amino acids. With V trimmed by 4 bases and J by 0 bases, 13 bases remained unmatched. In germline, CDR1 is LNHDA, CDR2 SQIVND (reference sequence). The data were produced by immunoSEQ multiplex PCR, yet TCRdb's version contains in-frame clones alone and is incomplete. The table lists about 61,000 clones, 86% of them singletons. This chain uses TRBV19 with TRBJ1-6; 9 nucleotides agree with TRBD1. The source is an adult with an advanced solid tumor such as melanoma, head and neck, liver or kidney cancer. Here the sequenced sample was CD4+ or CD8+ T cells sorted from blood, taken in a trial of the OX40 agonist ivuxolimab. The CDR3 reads CASSTEKTGQGSSYNSPLHF. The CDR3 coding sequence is TGTGCCAGTAGTACGGAGAAAACCGGACAGGGGAGCTCCTATAATTCACCCCTCCACTTT.